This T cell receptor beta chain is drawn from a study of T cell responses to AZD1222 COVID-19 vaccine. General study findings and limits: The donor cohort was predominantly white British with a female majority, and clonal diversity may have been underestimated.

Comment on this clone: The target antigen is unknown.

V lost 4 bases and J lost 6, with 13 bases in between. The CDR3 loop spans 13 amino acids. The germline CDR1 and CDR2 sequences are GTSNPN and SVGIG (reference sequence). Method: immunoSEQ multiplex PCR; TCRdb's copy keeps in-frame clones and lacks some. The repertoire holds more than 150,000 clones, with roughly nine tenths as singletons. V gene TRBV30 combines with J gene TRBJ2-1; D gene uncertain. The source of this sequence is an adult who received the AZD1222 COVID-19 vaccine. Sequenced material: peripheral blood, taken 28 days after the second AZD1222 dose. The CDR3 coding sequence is TGTGCCTGGATGTTGAAGCTCGGCAATGAGCAGTTCTTC. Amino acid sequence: CAWMLKLGNEQFF.